One sample yielded the 21 T cell receptor beta chains listed below, sequenced in a study of cytomegalovirus exposure and HLA in healthy donors. Primers included in the PCR were 60 Vbeta and 13 Jbeta primers. The repertoire was sequenced with immunoSEQ multiplex PCR; TCRdb's copy has only in-frame clones and lacks some. This repertoire includes about 39,000 clones. Sequencing input: PBMCs. The receptors here all came from a woman in her twenties or thirties in good health and CMV-seropositive.

The J gene is TRBJ1-2, the V gene TRBV16; 7 bases align to TRBD1. The J segment lost 4 bases and the V segment lost 8 bases, leaving 7 bases of the junction unmatched. Germline CDR1 KGHSY, CDR2 FQNENV. The CDR3 has 13 amino acids. CDR3 coding DNA: TGTGCCAGCCTAGGGACAGCTCTCTATGGCTACACCTTC. It yields the protein CASLGTALYGYTF.

The V gene is TRBV28, the J gene TRBJ1-1; 7 nucleotides align to TRBD1. Trimming removed 5 bases from V and 3 bases from J; junction bases left unmatched: 9. The length of the CDR3 is 15 residues. The germline CDR1 and CDR2 sequences are MDHEN and SYDVKM. The CDR3 spells CASSQQTGLDTEAFF. DNA of the CDR3: TGTGCCAGCAGTCAGCAGACAGGGTTGGACACTGAAGCTTTCTTT.

The gene calls are TRBV4-1 and TRBJ2-7; 8 bases are a match to TRBD2. With 1 base clipped from V and 7 bases from J, the junction kept 6 bases outside the gene matches. CDR3 length equals 14 residues. The germline CDR1 and CDR2 sequences are MGHRA and YSYEKL. The CDR3 sequence: CASSQGTSPQEQYF. The DNA for the CDR3 is TGCGCCAGCAGCCAAGGGACTAGCCCTCAGGAGCAGTACTTC.

This chain joins TRBV6-5 and TRBJ2-5; a weak D match, TRBD2 (6 bases). With 2 bases removed from V and 4 bases from J, the gap between germline ends came to 8 bases. The germline V gene encodes CDR1 MNHEY and CDR2 SVGAGI. This CDR3 is 13 amino acids long. The CDR3 coding sequence is TGTGCCAGCAGTTACAGGGGAGGAGAGACCCAGTACTTC. This sequence encodes CASSYRGGETQYF.

The chain recombines TRBV4-1 with TRBJ2-2; D perhaps matches TRBD1 (6 bases). CDR3 length: 16 amino acids. Germline CDR1 MGHRA, CDR2 YSYEKL. V lost 0 bases and J 4 bases, leaving 12 bases between the germline ends. In DNA form, the CDR3 reads TGCGCCAGCAGCCAAGACGAACAGGGCGGCACCGGGGAGCTGTTTTTT. Translation: CASSQDEQGGTGELFF.

The CDR3 is CASSVNLLAGVSGNTIYF. The CDR3 bases are TGTGCCAGCAGTGTCAACCTTCTTGCAGGGGTCTCTGGAAACACCATATATTTT. The chain recombines TRBV6-1 with TRBJ1-3, with TRBD1 as a possible D gene (6 bases). The germline V and J ends were trimmed by 4 bases and 0 bases, with 19 bases remaining between them. Germline assignment: CDR1 MNHNS and CDR2 SASEGT. This CDR3 region has 18 residues.

The J gene is TRBJ2-5, the V gene TRBV30; possibly TRBD1 for D (6 bases). The V end was cut by 2 bases, the J end by 4 bases, with 11 bases between. The V gene's germline CDR1 is GTSNPN and CDR2 SVGIG (reference sequence). The length of the CDR3 is 13 residues. The CDR3 nucleotides are TGTGCCTGGAGTACAGGGATCGCAGAGACCCAGTACTTC. Translated, it gives CAWSTGIAETQYF.

Concerning this clone: Distinct nucleotide sequences in the sample also encode this CDR3. The CDR3 coding sequence is TGCGCCAGCAGTCCCCGAGACAGGGGACAAGAGACCCAGTACTTC. Protein sequence: CASSPRDRGQETQYF. The chain joins TRBV5-1 to TRBJ2-5, with 8 bases identical to TRBD1. With 5 bases clipped from V and 2 bases from J, the junction kept 8 bases outside the gene matches. The CDR3 is 15 residues long. Germline CDR1 is SGHRS and CDR2 is YFSETQ.

V is TRBV2 and J is TRBJ1-5; 12 nucleotides align to TRBD1. CDR3 length: 16 amino acids. The ends lost 5 bases at V and 6 bases at J; junction bases unmatched: 8. Germline CDR1 reads SNHLY; CDR2 reads FYNNEI. CDR3 DNA: TGTGCCAGCAGTTTATGGGGACAGGGGGCAATTCAGCCCCAGCATTTT. This translates into CASSLWGQGAIQPQHF.

The chain uses TRBV18 and TRBJ2-7; TRBD1 matches at 9 bases. This CDR3 contains 15 residues. Germline loops: CDR1 KGHSH, CDR2 LQKENI. V lost 3 bases, J lost 7 bases, and 10 bases stayed unmatched. The CDR3 bases are TGTGCCAGCTCACCCTGGGACAGGGACCGGGGGGAGCAGTACTTC. Protein: CASSPWDRDRGEQYF.

As for this clone: One junction end disagrees with the germline gene, perhaps due to a read error. The genes are TRBV18 and TRBJ1-2; TRBD1 is a possible D gene (6 bases). The CDR3 consists of 12 residues. Germline lookup yields CDR1 KGHSH and CDR2 LQKENI. The CDR3, as DNA: TGTGCCAGCTCACCCAGGGGACCCAATGTGGGTTTC. Translation gives CASSPRGPNVGF.

This rearrangement joins TRBV4-2 to TRBJ2-7; 7 positions match TRBD1. V gave up 1 base and J gave up 1 base; unmatched junction bases: 1. CDR1 is LGHNA and CDR2 is YNFKEQ in the germline V gene. The CDR3 runs 14 residues. The CDR3 DNA reads as TGTGCCAGCAGCCAAGGGGGACAGTCCTACGAGCAGTACTTC. It codes for CASSQGGQSYEQYF.

The gene calls are TRBV11-2 and TRBJ1-1; D is unresolved. V lost 3 bases to trimming and J lost 2 bases, with 10 bases between them. This CDR3 has 14 residues. The germline V gene has CDR1 SGHAT and CDR2 FQNNGV. Here the CDR3 reads CASSFLRENTEAFF. In nucleotides, the CDR3 is TGTGCCAGCAGCTTTTTACGAGAAAACACTGAAGCTTTCTTT.

The V gene is TRBV19, the J gene TRBJ2-7; D might be TRBD2 (6 bases). CDR3 length: 14 residues. Germline CDR1 is LNHDA and CDR2 is SQIVND (reference sequence). Trimming pared 3 bases from V and 5 bases from J, leaving 14 bases between. The CDR3 sequence is CASSISGVDHEQYF. CDR3 nucleotides: TGTGCCAGTAGTATCTCGGGGGTTGACCACGAGCAGTACTTC.

The rearrangement uses TRBV18 and TRBJ2-1; D gene unclear. Germline V gene lookup returns CDR1 KGHSH and CDR2 LQKENI. Trimming stripped 0 bases from V and 8 bases from J, with 8 bases between. The CDR3 runs to 13 residues. The CDR3 DNA is TGTGCCAGCTCACCACCGGGCTTGGATGAGCAGTTCTTC. It codes for CASSPPGLDEQFF.

The chain recombines TRBV11-3 with TRBJ2-7; 11 positions match TRBD1. This CDR3 region has 18 residues. With V trimmed by 4 bases and J by 3 bases, 14 bases remained unmatched. The germline gives CDR1 SGHNT, CDR2 YENEEA. The CDR3 DNA follows: TGTGCCAGCAGCTCCATGGGAGCGGGACAGGGGGTAATCTACGAGCAGTACTTC. This gives the protein CASSSMGAGQGVIYEQYF. Full variable domain (remainder filled in from reference TRBV11-3 and TRBJ2-7): EAGVVQSPRYKIIEKKQPVAFWCNPISGHNTLYWYLQNLGQGPELLIRYENEEAVDDSQLPKDRFSAERLKGVDSTLKIQPAELGDSAVYLCASSSMGAGQGVIYEQYFGPGTRLTVT.

The V gene is TRBV5-1, the J gene TRBJ2-1, with TRBD1 matching 7 bases. This CDR3 is 16 amino acids long. V gave up 0 bases and J gave up 4 bases; unmatched junction bases: 7. Germline CDR1 SGHRS, CDR2 YFSETQ. DNA for the CDR3: TGCGCCAGCAGCTTGGTTGGGCCAGGGGGATACAATGAGCAGTTCTTC. Residues: CASSLVGPGGYNEQFF.

The V call is TRBV7-2, the J call TRBJ2-2; unclear D gene. The CDR3 is 16 residues long. Germline V gene lookup returns CDR1 SGHTA and CDR2 FQGNSA. The germline V and J ends were trimmed by 4 bases and 2 bases, with 14 bases remaining between them. CDR3 in amino acids: CASSSSLILNTGELFF. CDR3 sequence (DNA): TGTGCCAGCAGCTCATCTCTTATACTCAACACCGGGGAGCTGTTTTTT.

This chain connects TRBV19 to TRBJ2-1; 7 positions match TRBD1. Per the germline V gene, CDR1 is LNHDA and CDR2 is SQIVND (reference sequence). V dropped 4 bases and J dropped 6; count of bases not matched to a gene: 3. The CDR3 consists of 13 residues. The CDR3 loop is CASSRTGVNEQFF. The CDR3 bases are TGTGCCAGTAGTAGAACAGGGGTCAATGAGCAGTTCTTC.

The chain links TRBV19 to TRBJ1-5, with D possibly being TRBD1 (5 bases). The germline V gene has CDR1 LNHDA and CDR2 SQIVND (reference sequence). V was clipped by 5 bases and J by 7 bases, with 18 bases between them. The CDR3 loop spans 15 amino acids. This CDR3 reads CASSADGGASQPQHF. CDR3 DNA: TGTGCCAGTAGTGCGGACGGGGGTGCCTCACAGCCCCAGCATTTT.

Worth noting for this clone: This sample includes further DNA sequences coding for the same CDR3. The chain joins TRBV6-4 to TRBJ1-1; D uncertain. CDR3 size: 14 residues. The V end was cut by 2 bases, the J end by 1 base, with 8 bases between. Germline V lookup: CDR1 MRHNA, CDR2 SNTAGT. The CDR3: CASSDTGGNTEAFF. The CDR3 DNA reads TGTGCCAGCAGTGACACCGGAGGGAACACTGAAGCTTTCTTT.